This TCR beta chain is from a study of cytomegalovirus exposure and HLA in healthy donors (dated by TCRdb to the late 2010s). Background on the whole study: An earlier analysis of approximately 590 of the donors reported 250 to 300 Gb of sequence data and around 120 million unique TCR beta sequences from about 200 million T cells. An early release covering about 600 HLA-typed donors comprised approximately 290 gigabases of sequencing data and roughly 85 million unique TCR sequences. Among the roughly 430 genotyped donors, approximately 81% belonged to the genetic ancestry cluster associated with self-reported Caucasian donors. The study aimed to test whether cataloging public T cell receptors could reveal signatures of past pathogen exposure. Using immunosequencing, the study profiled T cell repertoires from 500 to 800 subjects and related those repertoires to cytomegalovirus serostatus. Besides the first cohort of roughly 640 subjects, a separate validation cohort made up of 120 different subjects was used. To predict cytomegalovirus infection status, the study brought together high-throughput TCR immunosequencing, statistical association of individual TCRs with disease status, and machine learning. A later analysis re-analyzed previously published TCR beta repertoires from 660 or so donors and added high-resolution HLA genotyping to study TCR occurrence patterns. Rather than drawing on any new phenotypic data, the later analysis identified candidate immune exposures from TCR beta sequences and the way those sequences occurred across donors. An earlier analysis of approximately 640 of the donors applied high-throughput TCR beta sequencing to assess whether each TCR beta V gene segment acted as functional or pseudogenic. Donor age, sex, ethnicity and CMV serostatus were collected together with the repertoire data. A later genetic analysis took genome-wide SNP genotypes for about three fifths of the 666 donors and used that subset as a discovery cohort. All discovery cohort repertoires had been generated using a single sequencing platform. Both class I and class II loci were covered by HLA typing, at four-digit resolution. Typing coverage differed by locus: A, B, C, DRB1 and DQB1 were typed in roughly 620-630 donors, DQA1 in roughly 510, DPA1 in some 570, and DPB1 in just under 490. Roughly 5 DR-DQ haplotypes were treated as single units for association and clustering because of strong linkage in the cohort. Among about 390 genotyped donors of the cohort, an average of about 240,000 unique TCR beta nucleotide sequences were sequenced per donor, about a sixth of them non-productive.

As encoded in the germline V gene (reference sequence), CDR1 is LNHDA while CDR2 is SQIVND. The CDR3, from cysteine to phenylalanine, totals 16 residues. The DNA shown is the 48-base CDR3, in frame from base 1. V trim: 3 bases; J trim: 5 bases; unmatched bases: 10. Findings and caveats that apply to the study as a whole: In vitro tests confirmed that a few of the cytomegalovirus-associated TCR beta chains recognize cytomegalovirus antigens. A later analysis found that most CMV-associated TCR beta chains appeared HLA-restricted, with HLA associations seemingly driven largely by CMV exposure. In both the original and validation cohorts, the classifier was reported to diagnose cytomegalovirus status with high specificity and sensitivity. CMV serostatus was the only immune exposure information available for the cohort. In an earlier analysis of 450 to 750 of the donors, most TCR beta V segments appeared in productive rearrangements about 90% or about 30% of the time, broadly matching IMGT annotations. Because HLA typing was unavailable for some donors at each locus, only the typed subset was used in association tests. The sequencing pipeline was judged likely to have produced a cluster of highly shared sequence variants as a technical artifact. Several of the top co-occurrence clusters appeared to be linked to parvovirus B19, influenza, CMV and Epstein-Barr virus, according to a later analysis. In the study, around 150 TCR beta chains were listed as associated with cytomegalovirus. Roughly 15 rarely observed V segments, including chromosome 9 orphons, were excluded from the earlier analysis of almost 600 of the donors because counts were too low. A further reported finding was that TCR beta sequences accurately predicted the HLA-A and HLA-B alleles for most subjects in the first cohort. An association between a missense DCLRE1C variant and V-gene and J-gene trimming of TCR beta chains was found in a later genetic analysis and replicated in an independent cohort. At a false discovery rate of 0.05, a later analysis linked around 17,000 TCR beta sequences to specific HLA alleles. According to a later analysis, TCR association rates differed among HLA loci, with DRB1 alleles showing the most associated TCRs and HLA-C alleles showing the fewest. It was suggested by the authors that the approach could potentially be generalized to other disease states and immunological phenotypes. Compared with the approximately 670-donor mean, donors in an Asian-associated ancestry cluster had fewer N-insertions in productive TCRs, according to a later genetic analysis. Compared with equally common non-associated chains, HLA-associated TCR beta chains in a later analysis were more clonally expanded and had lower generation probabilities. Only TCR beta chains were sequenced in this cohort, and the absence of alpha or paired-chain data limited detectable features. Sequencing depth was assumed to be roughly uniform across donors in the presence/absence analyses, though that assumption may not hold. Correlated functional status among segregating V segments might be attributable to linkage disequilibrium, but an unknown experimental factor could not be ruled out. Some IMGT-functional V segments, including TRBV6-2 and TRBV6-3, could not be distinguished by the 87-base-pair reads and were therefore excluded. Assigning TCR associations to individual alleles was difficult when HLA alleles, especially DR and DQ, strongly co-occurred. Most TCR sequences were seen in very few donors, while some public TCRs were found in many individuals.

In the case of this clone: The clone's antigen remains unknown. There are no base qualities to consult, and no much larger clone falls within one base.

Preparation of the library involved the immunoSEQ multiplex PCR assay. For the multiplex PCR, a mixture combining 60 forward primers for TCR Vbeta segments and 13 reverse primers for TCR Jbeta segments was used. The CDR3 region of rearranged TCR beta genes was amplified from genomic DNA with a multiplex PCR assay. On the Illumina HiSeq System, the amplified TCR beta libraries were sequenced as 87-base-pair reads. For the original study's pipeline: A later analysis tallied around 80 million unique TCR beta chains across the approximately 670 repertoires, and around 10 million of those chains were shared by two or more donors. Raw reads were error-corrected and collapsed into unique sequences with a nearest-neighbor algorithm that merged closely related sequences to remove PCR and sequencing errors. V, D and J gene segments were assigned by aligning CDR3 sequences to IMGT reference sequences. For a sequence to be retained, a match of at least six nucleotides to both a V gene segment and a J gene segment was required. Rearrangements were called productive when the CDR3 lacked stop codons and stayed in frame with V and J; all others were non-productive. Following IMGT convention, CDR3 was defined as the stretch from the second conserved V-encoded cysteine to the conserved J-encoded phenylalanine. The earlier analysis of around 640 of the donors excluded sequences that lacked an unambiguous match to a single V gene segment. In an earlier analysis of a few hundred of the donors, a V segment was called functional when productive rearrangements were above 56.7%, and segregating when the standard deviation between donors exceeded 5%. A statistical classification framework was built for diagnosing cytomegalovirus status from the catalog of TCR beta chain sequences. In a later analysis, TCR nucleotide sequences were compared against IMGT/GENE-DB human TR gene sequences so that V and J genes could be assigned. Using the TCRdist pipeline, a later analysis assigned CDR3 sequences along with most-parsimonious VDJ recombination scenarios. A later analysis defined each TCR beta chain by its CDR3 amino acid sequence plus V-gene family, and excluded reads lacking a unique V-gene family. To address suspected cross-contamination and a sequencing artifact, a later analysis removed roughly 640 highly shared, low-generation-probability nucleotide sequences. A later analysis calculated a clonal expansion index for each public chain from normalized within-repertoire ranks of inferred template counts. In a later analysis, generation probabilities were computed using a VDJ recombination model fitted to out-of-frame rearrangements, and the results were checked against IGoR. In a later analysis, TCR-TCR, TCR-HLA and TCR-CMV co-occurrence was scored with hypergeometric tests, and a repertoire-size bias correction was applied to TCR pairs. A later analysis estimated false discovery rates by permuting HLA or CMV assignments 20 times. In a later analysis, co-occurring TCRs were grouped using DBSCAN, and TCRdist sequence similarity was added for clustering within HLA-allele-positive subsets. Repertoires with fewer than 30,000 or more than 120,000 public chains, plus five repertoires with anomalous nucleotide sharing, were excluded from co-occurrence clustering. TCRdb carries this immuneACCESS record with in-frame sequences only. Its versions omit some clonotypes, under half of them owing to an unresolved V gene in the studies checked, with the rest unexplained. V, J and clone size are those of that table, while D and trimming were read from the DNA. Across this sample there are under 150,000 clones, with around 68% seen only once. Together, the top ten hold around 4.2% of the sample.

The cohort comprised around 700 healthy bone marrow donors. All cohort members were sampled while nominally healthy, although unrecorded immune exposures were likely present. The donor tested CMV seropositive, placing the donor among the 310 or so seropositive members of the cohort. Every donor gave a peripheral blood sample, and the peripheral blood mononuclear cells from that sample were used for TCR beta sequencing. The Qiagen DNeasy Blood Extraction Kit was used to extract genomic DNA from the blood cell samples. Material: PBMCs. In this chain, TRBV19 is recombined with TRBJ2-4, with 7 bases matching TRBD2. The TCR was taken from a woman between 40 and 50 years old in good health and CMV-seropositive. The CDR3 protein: CASSIIGGSGENIQYF. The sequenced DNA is TGTGCCAGTAGTATTATAGGCGGGAGCGGAGAAAACATTCAGTACTTC.